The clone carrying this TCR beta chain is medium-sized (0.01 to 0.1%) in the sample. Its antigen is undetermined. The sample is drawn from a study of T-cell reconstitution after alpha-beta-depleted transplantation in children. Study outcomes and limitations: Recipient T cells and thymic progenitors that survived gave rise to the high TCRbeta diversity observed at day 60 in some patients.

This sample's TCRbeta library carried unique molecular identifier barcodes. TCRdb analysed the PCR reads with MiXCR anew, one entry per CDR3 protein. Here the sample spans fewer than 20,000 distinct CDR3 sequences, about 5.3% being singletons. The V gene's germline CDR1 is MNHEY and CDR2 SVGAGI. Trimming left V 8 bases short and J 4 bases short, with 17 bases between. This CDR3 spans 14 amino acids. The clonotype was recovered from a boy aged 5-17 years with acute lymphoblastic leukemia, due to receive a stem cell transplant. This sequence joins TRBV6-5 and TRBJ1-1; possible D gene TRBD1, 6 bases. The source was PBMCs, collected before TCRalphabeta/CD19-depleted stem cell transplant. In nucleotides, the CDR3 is TGTGCCAGCCAGAAACAGGGAAGAAGCACTGAAGCTTTCTTT. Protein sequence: CASQKQGRSTEAFF.